Shown below are 25 T cell receptor beta chains from a single sample sequenced in a study of cytomegalovirus exposure and HLA in healthy donors. The data were produced by immunoSEQ multiplex PCR, yet TCRdb's version contains in-frame clones alone and is incomplete. The profile shows 250,000 or so clones, roughly 89% of them singletons. Source material: PBMCs. These TCRs come from a man in his late teens or twenties in good health and CMV-seronegative.

This clone was counted a few times. V usage is TRBV21-1 and J usage is TRBJ2-7; the table's TRBD1 call for D was not verified on the DNA. TRBV21-1 is described as a pseudogene. The length of the CDR3 is 14 residues. The CDR3 nucleotides are TGTGCCAGCAGCAAATATGACAGGGTCCACGAGCAGTACTTC. This gives the protein CASSKYDRVHEQYF.

The rearrangement uses TRBV19 and TRBJ1-6; 10 positions match TRBD1. Per the germline V gene, CDR1 is LNHDA and CDR2 is SQIVND (reference sequence). CDR3 length: 15 amino acids. Trimming took 7 bases from V and 7 from J; bases not matched to a gene: 7. In nucleotides, the CDR3 is TGTGCCAGTACCCCGGGGGGACAGGGGAATTCACCCCTCCACTTT. Protein product: CASTPGGQGNSPLHF.

This chain connects TRBV9 to TRBJ2-3, with TRBD2 matching over 8 bases. J lost 0 bases, V lost 4 bases, and 7 bases had no gene match. Germline V gives CDR1 SGDLS, CDR2 YYNGEE. This CDR3 comprises 16 residues. CDR3 sequence reads: CASSPPGGISTDTQYF. The CDR3 DNA sequence: TGTGCCAGCAGCCCCCCGGGGGGGATCAGCACAGATACGCAGTATTTT.

This chain connects TRBV19 to TRBJ2-7; possibly TRBD2 for D (6 bases). The germline V gene has CDR1 LNHDA and CDR2 SQIVND (reference sequence). The CDR3 runs 16 residues. The V gene lost 3 bases and the J gene lost 5 bases, with 20 bases spanning the gap. The CDR3 spells CASSIWDGTGFHEQYF. The CDR3 nucleotides read TGTGCCAGTAGTATTTGGGACGGGACTGGGTTCCACGAGCAGTACTTC.

The gene calls are TRBV29-1 and TRBJ2-1; 10 nucleotides line up with TRBD1. CDR1 is SQVTM, CDR2 ANQGSEA, per germline. The CDR3 is 15 amino acids. CDR3 residues: CSGDRGGEGHNEQFF. The CDR3 coding sequence is TGCAGTGGGGACAGGGGCGGGGAGGGTCACAATGAGCAGTTCTTC.

CDR3 region: CASSLLGLEQFF. Here the CDR3 DNA reads TGTGCCAGCAGTTTACTTGGCCTTGAGCAGTTCTTC. The chain employs TRBV27 and TRBJ2-1; unclear D gene. V was clipped by 2 bases and J by 9 bases, with 8 bases between them. From germline, CDR1 is MNHEY and CDR2 SMNVEV (reference sequence). The CDR3 extends over 12 amino acids.

The chain uses TRBV2 and TRBJ2-7; 11 positions match TRBD1. The CDR3 covers 18 residues. Germline-derived CDR1 and CDR2 are SNHLY and FYNNEI. With V trimmed by 7 bases and J by 2 bases, 16 bases remained unmatched. The DNA for the CDR3 is TGTGCCAGCAAGACTCCGGGACAGGGGGAGAAGGGGGCCTACGAGCAGTACTTC. Its translation is CASKTPGQGEKGAYEQYF. Full variable domain (missing parts from reference TRBV2 and TRBJ2-7): EPEVTQTPSHQVTQMGQEVILRCVPISNHLYFYWYRQILGQKVEFLVSFYNNEISEKSEIFDDQFSVERPDGSNFTLKIRSTKLEDSAMYFCASKTPGQGEKGAYEQYFGPGTRLTVT.

The CDR3 nucleotides read TGTGCCAGCTCACCGGGGCAACGCAACTATGGCTACACCTTC. It codes for CASSPGQRNYGYTF. The V and J genes are TRBV18 and TRBJ1-2, with a weak D call TRBD1 (5 bases). V was trimmed by 3 bases and J by 2 bases, leaving 10 bases between them. Germline assignment: CDR1 KGHSH and CDR2 LQKENI. The CDR3 is made up of 14 amino acids. Based on the CDR3 plus reference TRBV18 and TRBJ1-2, the full variable domain is NAGVMQNPRHLVRRRGQEARLRCSPMKGHSHVYWYRQLPEEGLKFMVYLQKENIIDESGMPKERFSAEFPKEGPSILRIQQVVRGDSAAYFCASSPGQRNYGYTFGSGTRLTVV.

The rearrangement uses TRBV7-9 and TRBJ1-5; TRBD1 is a possible D gene (5 bases). The germline V gene has CDR1 SEHNR and CDR2 FQNEAQ (reference sequence). Trimming took 7 bases from V and 6 from J, leaving 16 bases between them. The CDR3 sequence is 14 residues long. This chain's CDR3 is CASTGGDVVQPQHF. The CDR3 DNA follows: TGTGCCAGCACGGGGGGGGATGTAGTTCAGCCCCAGCATTTT. Full variable domain (missing parts from reference TRBV7-9 and TRBJ1-5): DTGVSQNPRHKITKRGQNVTFRCDPISEHNRLYWYRQTLGQGPEFLTYFQNEAQLEKSRLLSDRFSAERPKGSFSTLEIQRTEQGDSAMYLCASTGGDVVQPQHFGDGTRLSIL.

The chain uses TRBV6-4 and TRBJ1-2; TRBD1 matches at 7 bases. The V and J ends lost 4 bases and 3 bases, in that order; junction bases with no gene match: 2. Germline-derived CDR1 and CDR2 are MRHNA and SNTAGT. The CDR3 runs 13 residues. The CDR3 is CASSAGGDYGYTF. The CDR3 DNA follows: TGTGCCAGCAGTGCAGGGGGAGACTATGGCTACACCTTC.

The chain couples TRBV5-4 to TRBJ2-3, with unresolved D. V was clipped by 3 bases and J by 3 bases, with 5 bases between them. This CDR3 is built from 12 residues. Germline loops: CDR1 SGHNT, CDR2 YYREEE (reference sequence). In DNA form, the CDR3 reads TGTGCCAGCAGCTCTAGAACAGATACGCAGTATTTT. Translated, it gives CASSSRTDTQYF.

The chain has TRBV28 and TRBJ2-7; TRBD2 might be the D (6 bases). The germline V gene has CDR1 MDHEN and CDR2 SYDVKM. V was shortened by 8 bases and J by 2 bases, with 13 bases between the two germline ends. This CDR3 comprises 13 residues. CDR3 sequence reads: CASARDATYEQYF. DNA for the CDR3: TGTGCCAGCGCGCGGGACGCAACCTACGAGCAGTACTTC.

The V and J genes are TRBV6-6 and TRBJ2-5; 9 bases align to TRBD1. This CDR3 is built from 14 residues. CDR1 and CDR2 from the germline V gene are MNHNY and SVGAGI (reference sequence). V lost 7 bases and J lost 0; bases outside the gene matches: 3. DNA for the CDR3: TGTGCCAGCAAGACAGGGGGAGACCAAGAGACCCAGTACTTC. This gives the protein CASKTGGDQETQYF.

This clone was detected once. The genes are TRBV14 and TRBJ1-1; D gene uncertain. CDR1 is SGHDN and CDR2 is FVKESK in the germline V gene. This CDR3 comprises 15 residues. With 1 base removed from V and 2 bases from J, the gap between germline ends came to 11 bases. The CDR3 region has the DNA TGTGCCAGCAGCCAAGGGCAGATTCGAAACACTGAAGCTTTCTTT. Its protein product is CASSQGQIRNTEAFF.

CDR3 bases: TGCGCCAGCTCGCGGACAGCGAACACCGGGGAGCTGTTTTTT. Translated: CASSRTANTGELFF. The V and J genes are TRBV5-1 and TRBJ2-2, with TRBD1 as a possible D gene (6 bases). The V end was cut by 7 bases, the J end by 0 bases, with 10 bases between. Germline-derived CDR1 and CDR2 are SGHRS and YFSETQ. The CDR3 contains 14 residues.

This clone showed up just once. The V gene is TRBV4-3, the J gene TRBJ2-7; TRBD1 is a possible D gene (6 bases). Between the trimmed V and J ends, which lost 3 bases and 2 bases, there was a span of 11 bases. Germline V gene lookup returns CDR1 LGHNA and CDR2 YSLEER. The length of the CDR3 is 14 residues. The CDR3, as DNA: TGCGCCAGCAGCCAGGAGACAGGAACCTACGAGCAGTACTTC. Amino acids: CASSQETGTYEQYF.

This sequence joins TRBV4-1 and TRBJ2-5, with no clear D. V gave up 3 bases and J gave up 3 bases, with 11 bases separating them. The CDR3 has 14 amino acids. The V gene's germline CDR1 is MGHRA and CDR2 YSYEKL. Here the CDR3 DNA reads TGCGCCAGCAGCCAGAGGTCTAGAGAAGAGACCCAGTACTTC. Protein sequence: CASSQRSREETQYF.

The V and J genes are TRBV5-4 and TRBJ1-6; possible D gene TRBD1, 6 bases. The CDR3 runs to 13 residues. Germline-derived CDR1 and CDR2 are SGHNT and YYREEE (reference sequence). Trimming cost V 4 bases and J 8 bases, with 10 bases left between them. CDR3 residues: CASSQGTDSPLHF. In nucleotides, the CDR3 is TGTGCCAGCAGCCAGGGGACCGATTCACCCCTCCACTTT.

This sequence joins TRBV5-4 and TRBJ1-2; D uncertain. Germline V CDR1 and CDR2: SGHNT, YYREEE (reference sequence). There are 16 residues in the CDR3. V was cut by 0 bases and J by 0 bases, with 12 bases left in between. CDR3 DNA: TGTGCCAGCAGCTTGGAAGCTCCCCAGGCTAACTATGGCTACACCTTC. Amino acids: CASSLEAPQANYGYTF.

This sequence joins TRBV5-6 and TRBJ1-2; 7 bases are shared with TRBD1. Per the germline V gene, CDR1 is SGHDT and CDR2 is YYEEEE. V dropped 2 bases and J dropped 1; count of bases not matched to a gene: 2. This CDR3 has 14 residues. The CDR3 spells CASSFGTVNYGYTF. In DNA, the CDR3 is TGTGCCAGCAGCTTCGGGACAGTTAACTATGGCTACACCTTC.

This chain uses TRBV7-9 with TRBJ2-6; the D gene is possibly TRBD1 (5 bases). The CDR3 covers 19 residues. The V and J ends lost 2 bases and 3 bases respectively, with 20 bases between them. In germline, CDR1 is SEHNR, CDR2 FQNEAQ (reference sequence). CDR3 amino acids: CASSLSAGVRGVGANVLTF. The CDR3 DNA follows: TGTGCCAGCAGCTTAAGTGCTGGTGTAAGGGGTGTTGGGGCCAACGTCCTGACTTTC.

This clone was recorded only once. The chain recombines TRBV5-1 with TRBJ2-7; 9 positions agree with TRBD1. Per the germline V gene, CDR1 is SGHRS and CDR2 is YFSETQ. V lost 1 base, J lost 2 bases, and 4 bases stayed unmatched. The CDR3 runs 15 residues. In nucleotides, the CDR3 is TGCGCCAGCAGCTTGTTGGGACAGGGTCCCTACGAGCAGTACTTC. Protein sequence: CASSLLGQGPYEQYF.

The chain uses TRBV30 and TRBJ1-3; unclear D gene. The V end lost 2 bases, the J end lost 0 bases, and 8 bases lay between the germline ends. This CDR3 has 14 amino acids. Germline V gene data show CDR1 as GTSNPN and CDR2 as SVGIG (reference sequence). In DNA form, the CDR3 reads TGTGCCTGGAGTCCAATCAGCTCTGGAAACACCATATATTTT. Translated, it gives CAWSPISSGNTIYF.

The rearrangement links TRBV29-1 to TRBJ2-1, with D possibly TRBD2 on 7 matching bases. The germline V gene has CDR1 SQVTM and CDR2 ANQGSEA. Deletions cut 7 bases from V and 4 bases from J, with 17 bases between. This CDR3 is built from 14 residues. The CDR3 DNA is TGCAGCGGGAGCCGGGGGGCCATATACAATGAGCAGTTCTTC. Protein sequence: CSGSRGAIYNEQFF.

The V call is TRBV10-1, the J call TRBJ2-7; tentative D call: TRBD2 (5 bases). V was pared by 3 bases and J by 0 bases, with 9 bases between. Germline V CDR1 and CDR2: WNHNN, SYGVQD (reference sequence). There are 14 residues in the CDR3. The CDR3 nucleotides are TGCGCCAGCAGTGATATGGGGAGCTCCTACGAGCAGTACTTC. Residues: CASSDMGSSYEQYF.